A single count supports the clone carrying this T cell receptor beta chain. What it binds is unknown. Germline V gene sequence: CDR1 MNHNS, CDR2 SASEGT. The CDR3 runs to 15 residues. With V trimmed by 6 bases and J by 7 bases, 12 bases remained unmatched. Profiled with immunoSEQ multiplex PCR; TCRdb holds only in-frame clones, not every one. The profile shows 150,000 to 200,000 clones, 95% to 97% of them singletons. The sample is drawn from a study of cytomegalovirus exposure and HLA in healthy donors. In the study overall: The platform used for the 100 to 150 validation repertoires matched that of the roughly 700 first-cohort repertoires, a later analysis reported. Study-wide findings and caveats: Most TCR sequences proved rare, with some public TCRs found in many donors. In a later analysis, first-cohort TCR clusters were found to tend to co-occur in the approximately 120 validation repertoires. According to reports, the classifier identified cytomegalovirus status with high specificity and sensitivity.

The chain has TRBV6-1 and TRBJ1-5, with 7 bases fitting TRBD1. The sequencing input was PBMCs. The clonotype was recovered from a woman aged 18-29 years in good health and CMV-seronegative. Here the CDR3 DNA reads TGTGCCAGCAGAGCCGATGACAGGGTGTACCAGCCCCAGCATTTT. It yields the protein CASRADDRVYQPQHF.